The 4 T cell receptor beta chains in this list originate from one sample, sequenced in a study of Graves' ophthalmopathy and Graves' hyperthyroidism. RNA transcripts served as template for amplifying TCR beta CDR3 sequences. An opening RT-PCR round employed HTBI primers and preceded a second-round multiplex PCR. TCRdb re-called the multiplex PCR reads with MiXCR, one entry per CDR3 protein. The table lists 560,000 or so distinct CDR3 sequences, approximately 35% of them singletons. Sequencing was done on a sample of peripheral blood or thyroid tissue (not recorded which). The receptors were gathered from an adult man with Graves' hyperthyroidism.

The V and J genes are TRBV9 and TRBJ1-6; 8 nucleotides line up with TRBD1. Trimming cost V 2 bases and J 6 bases; bases outside gene matches: 7. The V gene's germline CDR1 is SGDLS and CDR2 YYNGEE. This CDR3 is built from 16 residues. CDR3 protein: CASSVGTGETNSPLHF. DNA of the CDR3: TGTGCCAGCAGCGTTGGGACAGGAGAGACTAATTCACCCCTCCACTTT.

Ten or more counts support this clonotype. The V and J genes are TRBV4-1 and TRBJ1-6; D perhaps matches TRBD1 (6 bases). CDR1 and CDR2 from the germline V gene are MGHRA and YSYEKL. Trimming stripped 3 bases from V and 15 bases from J, with 18 bases between. The length of the CDR3 is 14 residues. DNA for the CDR3: TGCGCCAGCAGCCAGCAGGGGACGGGTTATTTCCTCCACTTT. Translated, it gives CASSQQGTGYFLHF.

In its sample, this clonotype was seen many times. The chain has TRBV19 and TRBJ1-1, with 7 bases fitting TRBD1. CDR1 is LNHDA and CDR2 is SQIVND in the germline V gene (reference sequence). The CDR3 runs to 16 residues. The junction had 11 bases not matched to a gene; V was cut back by 3 bases and J by 4 bases. The CDR3 DNA reads TGTGCCAGTAGTATTATGGCAGGGGGAAGGAGCACTGAAGCTTTCTTT. Translated, it gives CASSIMAGGRSTEAFF.

The J gene is TRBJ2-7, the V gene TRBV19; D might be TRBD1 (7 bases). This CDR3 has 15 residues. CDR1 and CDR2 (germline): LNHDA, SQIVND (reference sequence). Trimming took 5 bases from V and 4 from J, leaving 18 bases between them. For the CDR3, the DNA is TGTGCCAGTAGTGCCGCAGGGGGAGGAGGGTACGAGCAGTACTTC. This gives the protein CASSAAGGGGYEQYF.